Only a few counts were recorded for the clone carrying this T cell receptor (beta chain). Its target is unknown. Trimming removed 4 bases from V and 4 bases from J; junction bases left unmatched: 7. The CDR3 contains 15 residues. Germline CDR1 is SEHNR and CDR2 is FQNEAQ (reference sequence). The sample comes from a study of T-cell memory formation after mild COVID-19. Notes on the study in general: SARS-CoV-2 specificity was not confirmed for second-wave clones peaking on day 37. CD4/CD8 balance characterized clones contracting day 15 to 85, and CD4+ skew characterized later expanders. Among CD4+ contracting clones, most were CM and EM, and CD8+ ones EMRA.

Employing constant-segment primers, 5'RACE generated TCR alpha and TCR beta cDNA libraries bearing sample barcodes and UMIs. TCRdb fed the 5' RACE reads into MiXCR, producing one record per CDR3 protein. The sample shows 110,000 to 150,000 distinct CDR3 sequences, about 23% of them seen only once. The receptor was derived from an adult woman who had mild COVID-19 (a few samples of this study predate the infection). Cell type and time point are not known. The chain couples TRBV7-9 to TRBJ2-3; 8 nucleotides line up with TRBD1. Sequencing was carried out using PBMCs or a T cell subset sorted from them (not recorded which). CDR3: CASSSDREGSDTQYF. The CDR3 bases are TGTGCCAGCAGCTCGGACAGGGAAGGTTCAGATACGCAGTATTTT.